Shown below are 17 T cell receptor beta chains from a single sample sequenced in a study of T-cell memory formation after mild COVID-19. Each CDR3 protein is one row after TCRdb ran MiXCR on the 5' RACE reads. The sample shows under 300,000 distinct CDR3 sequences, roughly 9.4% of them seen only once. Source material: PBMCs or a T cell subset sorted from them (not recorded which). The receptors here all came from a young man who had mild COVID-19 (a few samples of this study predate the infection). Cell type and time point are not known.

The rearrangement uses TRBV5-6 and TRBJ2-2; D unclear. Germline V lookup: CDR1 SGHDT, CDR2 YYEEEE. CDR3 length: 15 residues. Trimming stripped 0 bases from V and 6 bases from J, with 12 bases between. This chain's CDR3 is CASSLGGGFSGELFF. The CDR3 nucleotides read TGTGCCAGCAGCTTGGGTGGCGGCTTCTCCGGGGAGCTGTTTTTT.

The rearrangement joins TRBV5-6 to TRBJ1-1; D unresolved. The V end lost 1 base, the J end lost 4 bases, and 14 bases lay between the germline ends. CDR1 SGHDT and CDR2 YYEEEE come from the germline V gene. This CDR3 is built from 15 residues. The CDR3 region is CASSLTQPGSTEAFF. As DNA, the CDR3 is TGTGCCAGCAGCTTGACACAGCCGGGGAGCACTGAAGCTTTCTTT.

The V call is TRBV20-1, the J call TRBJ2-3; D gene uncertain. The V gene's germline CDR1 is DFQATT and CDR2 SNEGSKA (reference sequence). The V end was cut by 0 bases, the J end by 6 bases, with 13 bases between. The CDR3 has 14 residues. This CDR3 is CSARDGQASDTQYF. The CDR3 nucleotides are TGCAGTGCTAGAGATGGGCAGGCGTCGGATACGCAGTATTTT.

The J gene is TRBJ1-5, the V gene TRBV12-5; D is undetermined. V dropped 2 bases and J dropped 6 bases, with 8 bases sitting between them. The CDR3 contains 13 residues. Germline loops: CDR1 LGHNT, CDR2 FRNRAP. Here the CDR3 reads CASGLLLGQPQHF. The CDR3 DNA is TGTGCTAGTGGTTTGCTTCTGGGTCAGCCCCAGCATTTT.

In this sample, this clonotype turned up many times. V usage is TRBV5-1 and J usage is TRBJ2-7; 9 nucleotides align to TRBD1. The CDR3 totals 13 residues. Germline-derived CDR1 and CDR2 are SGHRS and YFSETQ. V lost 2 bases and J lost 6; bases outside the gene matches: 3. CDR3 DNA: TGCGCCAGCAGCTTCTCGACAGGGGGCGAGCAGTACGTC. Amino acids: CASSFSTGGEQYV.

V gene TRBV10-3 combines with J gene TRBJ1-6; possible D gene TRBD1, 6 bases. The V end was cut by 4 bases, the J end by 5 bases, with 15 bases between. The CDR3 totals 16 residues. The germline CDR1 and CDR2 sequences are ENHRY and SYGVKD. CDR3 in DNA: TGTGCCATCAGTGCAAAGGGCAGGGGAGATAATTCACCCCTCCACTTT. Protein product: CAISAKGRGDNSPLHF.

The chain uses TRBV6-6 and TRBJ2-1; D might be TRBD1 (5 bases). The germline V gene has CDR1 MNHNY and CDR2 SVGAGI (reference sequence). V dropped 8 bases and J dropped 12 bases, with 14 bases sitting between them. The CDR3 is 11 residues long. CDR3 DNA: TGTGCCAGCCATAATGGGCAGGGGCAGTTCTTC. It yields the protein CASHNGQGQFF.

The table lists this clonotype with a few counts. This sequence joins TRBV7-2 and TRBJ2-3; perhaps D is TRBD1 or TRBD2 (5 bases each). The CDR3 loop spans 17 amino acids. Germline CDR1 is SGHTA and CDR2 is FQGNSA. V was cut by 5 bases and J by 5 bases, with 23 bases left in between. The CDR3 reads CASSLVAPGAGIDTQYF. The CDR3 bases are TGTGCCAGCAGCCTGGTGGCCCCCGGGGCAGGGATAGATACGCAGTATTTT.

This clonotype appeared a few times. V is TRBV5-1 and J is TRBJ2-3, with TRBD2 as a possible D gene (6 bases). Germline assignment: CDR1 SGHRS and CDR2 YFSETQ. Trimming stripped 0 bases from V and 2 bases from J, with 16 bases between. The CDR3 extends over 17 amino acids. The CDR3, as DNA: TGCGCCAGCAGCTTGGCCCAGGGCGGGGCCTTCACAGATACGCAGTATTTT. As protein: CASSLAQGGAFTDTQYF.

The genes are TRBV9 and TRBJ2-5; D is unclear. V gave up 0 bases and J gave up 1 base, with 7 bases separating them. CDR3 length: 14 amino acids. Germline V CDR1 and CDR2: SGDLS, YYNGEE. As DNA, the CDR3 is TGTGCCAGCAGCGTAGGTGGAGTCCAAGAGACCCAGTACTTC. Protein: CASSVGGVQETQYF.

The chain has TRBV7-3 and TRBJ1-2; D is ambiguous. Germline assignment: CDR1 SGHTA and CDR2 FQGTGA. V lost 8 bases to trimming and J lost 2 bases, with 9 bases between them. CDR3 length: 12 residues. The CDR3 DNA reads as TGTGCCAGCTTCGCAGAGAACTATGGCTACACCTTC. Translating gives CASFAENYGYTF.

The V and J genes are TRBV9 and TRBJ2-3; 8 nucleotides line up with TRBD2. Per germline, CDR1 SGDLS and CDR2 YYNGEE. The ends lost 6 bases at V and 3 bases at J; junction bases unmatched: 9. The CDR3 contains 15 residues. CDR3 in DNA: TGTGCCAGCACCCCGGGGGCGGGGGGTACAGATACGCAGTATTTT. Translated: CASTPGAGGTDTQYF.

This clonotype was recorded at least ten times. The V gene is TRBV7-9, the J gene TRBJ2-1, with D perhaps being TRBD1 or TRBD2 (5 bases each). Germline V gene lookup returns CDR1 SEHNR and CDR2 FQNEAQ (reference sequence). CDR3 size: 13 residues. V lost 7 bases and J lost 7, with 14 bases in between. CDR3: CASTHIEGNEQFF. Written as DNA, the CDR3 is TGTGCCAGCACGCACATAGAGGGGAATGAGCAGTTCTTC.

This clonotype was detected a few times. This chain uses TRBV12-3 or TRBV12-4 with TRBJ2-3, with D unresolved. The ends were cut back, 6 bases at V and 4 bases at J, with 11 bases in the middle. CDR3 length: 13 amino acids. The CDR3 DNA reads TGTGCCAGCAGCCTGGTAAGCGCAGATACGCAGTATTTT. The encoded protein is CASSLVSADTQYF.

The chain is built from TRBV7-3 and TRBJ2-3, with TRBD2 matching 9 bases. With V trimmed by 5 bases and J by 2 bases, 11 bases remained unmatched. CDR1 is SGHTA and CDR2 is FQGTGA in the germline V gene. The CDR3 loop spans 17 amino acids. The CDR3 region is CASSQSLASGDTDTQYF. The CDR3 DNA follows: TGTGCCAGCAGCCAATCACTGGCTAGCGGGGACACAGATACGCAGTATTTT. The whole variable domain, remainder taken from reference TRBV7-3 and TRBJ2-3, is GAGVSQTPSNKVTEKGKYVELRCDPISGHTALYWYRQSLGQGPEFLIYFQGTGAADDSGLPNDRFFAVRPEGSVSTLKIQRTERGDSAVYLCASSQSLASGDTDTQYFGPGTRLTVL.

This clonotype has ten or more counts. The chain recombines TRBV7-6 with TRBJ1-1; D perhaps matches TRBD1 (5 bases). Germline CDR1 is SGHVS and CDR2 is FNYEAQ. Trimming shortened V by 1 base and J by 3 bases, and 12 bases separated the two germline ends. This CDR3 spans 15 amino acids. In DNA, the CDR3 is TGTGCCAGCAGCTTAGACGCCTCGGGGGACACTGAAGCTTTCTTT. Translation: CASSLDASGDTEAFF.

This rearrangement joins TRBV27 to TRBJ1-1; D not resolved. Germline-derived CDR1 and CDR2 are MNHEY and SMNVEV (reference sequence). The CDR3 totals 14 residues. V dropped 8 bases and J dropped 1 base, with 14 bases sitting between them. The CDR3 nucleotides are TGTGCCAGCGGACTGGATGGAAGGAACACTGAAGCTTTCTTT. Its protein product is CASGLDGRNTEAFF.